This TCR beta chain derives from a study of beta chain features in type 1 diabetes (dated 2018 in TCRdb). Looking at the study overall: Mean age, gender distribution, total cell number and subset yield were not different between patients and healthy donors. Across all samples, approximately 98,000,000 sorted cells were examined, and cell number per subset correlated strongly with RNA yield. The study compared the TCRB repertoires of sorted circulating CD4+ T cell subsets in recently diagnosed type 1 diabetes patients with those in matched healthy donors. Naive and central memory subsets were obtained from all 30 or so donors, but regulatory and stem cell-like memory subsets were isolated from only 8 patients and roughly 8 healthy donors. Study-level results and caveats: Because cDNA was sequenced instead of genomic DNA, activated cells with high expression could be over-represented, although the groups did not differ in activation or CD3 levels. HLA sub-analyses involved small numbers of individuals, so any influence of HLA type on TCRB rearrangement remained unresolved. Naive, central memory and regulatory TCRB repertoires appeared to be more alike among patients than among healthy donors. Patients with type 1 diabetes made fewer insertions and deleted more nucleotides at VDJ recombination sites, implying thymic rearrangement abnormalities. PCR might favor shorter templates, but patient and control samples were amplified and corrected together, so any skew would affect both groups equally. A moderate but significant shortening of TCRB CDR3 length was observed in type 1 diabetes patients in all four CD4+ subsets.

All of the isolated RNA was reverse transcribed with the High Capacity cDNA Reverse Transcription Kit, so expressed TCRB transcripts were sequenced. Naive, central memory and regulatory T cell samples underwent deep immunoSEQ sequencing, averaging around 4 million total reads per sample. Sorted cells were lysed in RLT buffer, and RNA was extracted using DNase-treated RNeasy Micro or Mini kits according to cell number. To prevent cross-contamination, each cell subset was processed individually, whereas patient and healthy donor samples were processed jointly. Using the immunoSEQ multiplex PCR, TCRB sequences were amplified from cDNA into 87-bp fragments spanning the CDR3 region. Sequencing of the amplicons was performed on the Illumina HiSeq platform. In the original analysis: Synthetic template baselines were used to correct PCR bias computationally, reads within Hamming distance 2 were collapsed together, and singletons that could not be merged were discarded. By aligning reads against IMGT, V, D and J genes, CDR3 length, and insertions or deletions at six rearrangement sites were assigned. Within each subset, clonotype counts were normalized to the number of sorted cells before true diversity and Gini coefficients were calculated with the tcR R package. The overlap coefficient, calculated on TCRB nucleotide sequences, was used to measure repertoire sharing. Out-of-frame TCRB sequences from naive cells were analyzed as a proxy for the pre-selection repertoire. Sourced from immuneACCESS, this table was stored by TCRdb with only in-frame sequences that have V and J called. A share of the clones is absent; for the studies checked, an unresolved V gene accounts for under half, and the remainder has no known explanation. The V and J calls and clone size come from that table; D and trimming were worked out from the DNA. This sample comprises 900,000 or so clones, about a sixth of them detected only once. The top ten hold 0.02% to 0.025% of the sample.

The sample holds a few counts of this clone. Its binding antigen is unknown. Nothing much larger sits one base from this clone, and base qualities are not available. V is reduced by 4 bases and J by 0 bases, leaving a spacing of 14 bases between them. The cysteine opens and the phenylalanine closes a CDR3 of 16 amino acids. The CDR3 DNA has 48 bases and is translated from base 1. The germline V gene encodes CDR1 SGHDT and CDR2 YYEEEE. A single peripheral blood draw of 95 to 150 mL on average was collected from each donor into heparinised tubes. Naive, central memory, regulatory and stem cell-like memory CD4+ T cells were sorted on a BD FACSAria II using a panel including CD45RO, CCR7, CD25, CD127, CD95 and CD27. All sorted populations exceeded 95% purity. PBMCs were separated immediately by Lymphoprep density gradient centrifugation and were stained directly, without being cultured. Samples were stained and sorted in pairs, with one healthy donor and one patient per experiment, so that batch effects were minimized.

This receptor chain uses TRBV5-6 and TRBJ2-1, with TRBD2 perhaps the D gene, on 6 matching bases. This TCR was recovered from a woman aged 18-30 years in good health. The sample taken for sequencing was naive CD4+ T cells from blood. Taken with the paper, the label for cell subset or site translates to: true naive CD4+ T cells. The DNA is TGTGCCAGCAGCCCATTAGCGGAGAGCTCCTACAATGAGCAGTTCTTC. Translation gives CASSPLAESSYNEQFF. Outside the CDR3, residues come from the reference TRBV5-6 and TRBJ2-1 proteins, so the full variable domain is: DAGVTQSPTHLIKTRGQQVTLRCSPKSGHDTVSWYQQALGQGPQFIFQYYEEEERQRGNFPDRFSGHQFPNYSSELNVNALLLGDSALYLCASSPLAESSYNEQFFGPGTRLTVL.